This TCR beta chain was found in a study of T-cell memory formation after mild COVID-19. J lost 2 bases, V lost 4 bases, and 6 bases had no gene match. The CDR3 has 16 residues. CDR1 SGHVS and CDR2 FNYEAQ come from the germline V gene. TCRdb re-called the 5' RACE reads through MiXCR, storing one row per CDR3 protein. Of 550,000 to 650,000 distinct CDR3 sequences detected, roughly 17% appear once; the ten largest clones hold about 7.5%. This clonotype was seen only once. The source material was PBMCs or a T cell subset sorted from them (not recorded which). This sequence joins TRBV7-6 and TRBJ1-1, with 11 bases matching TRBD1. The receptor comes from an adult woman who had mild COVID-19 (a few samples of this study predate the infection). Cell type and time point are not known. Written as DNA, the CDR3 is TGTGCCAGCAGCTCGGACAGGGGGCGAATTAACACTGAAGCTTTCTTT. Residues: CASSSDRGRINTEAFF.